The present entry profiles one T cell receptor beta chain with its context. No antigen is known for it. The germline V and J ends were trimmed by 6 bases and 0 bases, with 21 bases remaining between them. The CDR3 loop spans 18 amino acids. The V gene's germline CDR1 is WNHNN and CDR2 SYGVQD (reference sequence). This sample was included in a study of radiotherapy plus CTLA-4 blockade in lung cancer. General study findings and limits: There was expansion of tumor-derived TCR clones in blood after radiotherapy plus ipilimumab.

Here immunoSEQ multiplex PCR was the method, and the copy in TCRdb shows in-frame clones only, minus some. The sample holds 20,000 or so clones, 86% seen once. Sequenced material: peripheral blood, taken from a patient treated with radiotherapy plus ipilimumab. The source is a human donor with non-small cell lung cancer whose response to radiotherapy plus ipilimumab could not be evaluated. The rearrangement joins TRBV10-1 to TRBJ2-1; a weak D match, TRBD2 (6 bases). CDR3 region: CASSPRVGGTGSYNEQFF. The CDR3 nucleotides read TGCGCCAGCAGCCCAAGGGTGGGCGGGACGGGCTCCTACAATGAGCAGTTCTTC.